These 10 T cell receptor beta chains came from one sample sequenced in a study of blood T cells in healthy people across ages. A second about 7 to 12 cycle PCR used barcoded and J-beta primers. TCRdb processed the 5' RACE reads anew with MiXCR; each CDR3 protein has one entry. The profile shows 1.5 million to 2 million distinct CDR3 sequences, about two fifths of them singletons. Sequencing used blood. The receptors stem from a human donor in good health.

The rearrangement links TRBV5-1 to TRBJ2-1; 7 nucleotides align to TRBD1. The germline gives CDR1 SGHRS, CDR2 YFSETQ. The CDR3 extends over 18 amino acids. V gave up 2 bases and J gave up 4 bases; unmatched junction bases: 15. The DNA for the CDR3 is TGCGCCAGCAGCTTTACACCACAAAGCCGGGACAGATACAATGAGCAGTTCTTC. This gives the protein CASSFTPQSRDRYNEQFF.

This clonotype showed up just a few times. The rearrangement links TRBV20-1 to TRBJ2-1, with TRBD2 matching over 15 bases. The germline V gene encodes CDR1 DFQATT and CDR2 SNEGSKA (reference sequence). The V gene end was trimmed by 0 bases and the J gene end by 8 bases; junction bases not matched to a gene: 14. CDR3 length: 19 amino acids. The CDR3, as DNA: TGCAGTGCTAGAGATCTTTCCCACGGGGGACTAGCGGGGGGTGATGAGCAGTTCTTC. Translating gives CSARDLSHGGLAGGDEQFF.

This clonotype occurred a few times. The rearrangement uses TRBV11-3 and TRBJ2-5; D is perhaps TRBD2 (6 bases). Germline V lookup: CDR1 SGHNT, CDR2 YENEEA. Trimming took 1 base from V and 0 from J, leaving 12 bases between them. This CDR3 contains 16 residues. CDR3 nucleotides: TGTGCCAGCAGCTTAGGGGGCGGGGCGAACCAAGAGACCCAGTACTTC. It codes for CASSLGGGANQETQYF.

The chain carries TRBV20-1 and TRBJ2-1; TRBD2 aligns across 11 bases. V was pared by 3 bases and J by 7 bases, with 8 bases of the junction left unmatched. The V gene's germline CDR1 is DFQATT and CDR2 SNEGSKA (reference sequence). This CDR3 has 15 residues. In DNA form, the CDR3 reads TGCAGTGCTAGCCCACTAGCGGGGGTTGGTAATGAGCAGTTCTTC. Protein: CSASPLAGVGNEQFF.

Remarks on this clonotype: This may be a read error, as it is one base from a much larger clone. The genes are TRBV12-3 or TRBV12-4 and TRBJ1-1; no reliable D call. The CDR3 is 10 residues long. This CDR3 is CAGSSGEAFF. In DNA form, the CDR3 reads TGTGCCGGCAGTTCGGGGGAAGCTTTCTTT.

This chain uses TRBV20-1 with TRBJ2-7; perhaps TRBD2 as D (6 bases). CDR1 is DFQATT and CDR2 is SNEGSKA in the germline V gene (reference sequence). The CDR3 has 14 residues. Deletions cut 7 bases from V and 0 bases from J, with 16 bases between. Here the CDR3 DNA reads TGCAGTGGGGCCCAGCGGGCCTACTCCTACGAGCAGTACTTC. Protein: CSGAQRAYSYEQYF.

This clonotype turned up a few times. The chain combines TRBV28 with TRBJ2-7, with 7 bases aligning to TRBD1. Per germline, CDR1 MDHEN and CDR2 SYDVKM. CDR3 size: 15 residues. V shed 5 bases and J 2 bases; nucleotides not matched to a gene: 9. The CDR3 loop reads CASSLYGTATYEQYF. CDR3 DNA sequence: TGTGCCAGCAGTCTTTACGGGACAGCTACCTACGAGCAGTACTTC.

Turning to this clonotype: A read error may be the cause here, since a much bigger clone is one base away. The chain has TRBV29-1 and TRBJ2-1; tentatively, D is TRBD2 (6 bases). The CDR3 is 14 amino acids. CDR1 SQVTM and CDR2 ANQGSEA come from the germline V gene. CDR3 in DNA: TGCAGCCCGACGGCGGGGAACCCCTACAATGGGCAGTTCTTC. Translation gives CSPTAGNPYNGQFF.

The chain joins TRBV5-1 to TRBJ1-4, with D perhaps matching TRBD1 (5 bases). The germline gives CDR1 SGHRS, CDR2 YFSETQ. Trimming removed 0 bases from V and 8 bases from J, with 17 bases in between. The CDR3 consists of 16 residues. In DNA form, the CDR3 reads TGCGCCAGCAGCTTGGACGGGACGTCCCAGGAAGAAAAACTGTTTTTT. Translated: CASSLDGTSQEEKLFF. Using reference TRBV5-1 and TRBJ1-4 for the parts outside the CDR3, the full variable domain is KAGVTQTPRYLIKTRGQQVTLSCSPISGHRSVSWYQQTPGQGLQFLFEYFSETQRNKGNFPGRFSGRQFSNSRSEMNVSTLELGDSALYLCASSLDGTSQEEKLFFGSGTQLSVL.

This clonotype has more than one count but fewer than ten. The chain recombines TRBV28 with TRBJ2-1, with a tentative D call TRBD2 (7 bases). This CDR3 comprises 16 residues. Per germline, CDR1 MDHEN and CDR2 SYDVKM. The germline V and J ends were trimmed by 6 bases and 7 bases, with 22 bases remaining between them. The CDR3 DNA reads TGTGCCAGCAGCCCGGGGGGCGACCCGGGTTGGAATGAGCAGTTCTTC. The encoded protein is CASSPGGDPGWNEQFF.